The clone carrying this T cell receptor beta chain was seen only a few times. From the RT-PCR reads, TCRdb called clonotypes with MiXCR, one entry per CDR3 protein. This sample has about 540,000 distinct CDR3 sequences, with under 30% found just once. This record comes from a study of response to subunit inactivated influenza vaccine. Trimming at V came to 1 base and at J to 7 bases, leaving 13 bases not matched to a gene. The CDR3 runs 17 residues. Germline CDR1 and CDR2: MGHRA and YSYEKL. Another study also made use of these data, one on T cells expressing NK-cell markers. From that report: The authors made TCR beta cDNA libraries by 5'RACE template switching. This switching added a universal primer site and UMIs. Dominant NKG2C+ clonotypes were found to form roughly 1.0-7.0% of CD8+ T cells in six donors.

The sample consisted of CD4+ T cells sorted from PBMCs, taken less than 13 days after vaccination. The chain has TRBV4-1 and TRBJ2-4, with 7 bases matching TRBD2. The TCR originated in a man aged 45 to 65 who received an inactivated influenza vaccine. CDR3 sequence (DNA): TGCGCCAGCAGCCAAGTCAATTTGGGGTTCGGGGGGAACATTCAGTACTTC. Amino acid sequence: CASSQVNLGFGGNIQYF.